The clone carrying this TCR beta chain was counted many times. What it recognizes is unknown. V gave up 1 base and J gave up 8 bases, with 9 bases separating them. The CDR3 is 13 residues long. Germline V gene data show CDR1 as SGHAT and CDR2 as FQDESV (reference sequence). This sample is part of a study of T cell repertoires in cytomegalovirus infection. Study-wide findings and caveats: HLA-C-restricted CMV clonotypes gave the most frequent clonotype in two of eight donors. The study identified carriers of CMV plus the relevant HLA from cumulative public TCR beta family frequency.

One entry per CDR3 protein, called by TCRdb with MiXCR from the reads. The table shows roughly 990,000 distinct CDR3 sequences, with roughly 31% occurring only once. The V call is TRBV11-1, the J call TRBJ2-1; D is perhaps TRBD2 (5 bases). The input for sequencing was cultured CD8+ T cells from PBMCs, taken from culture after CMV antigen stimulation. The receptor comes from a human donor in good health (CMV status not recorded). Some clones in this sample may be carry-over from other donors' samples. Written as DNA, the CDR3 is TGTGCCAGCAGCTTAGTAGAGGGCCATGAGCAGTTCTTC. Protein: CASSLVEGHEQFF.